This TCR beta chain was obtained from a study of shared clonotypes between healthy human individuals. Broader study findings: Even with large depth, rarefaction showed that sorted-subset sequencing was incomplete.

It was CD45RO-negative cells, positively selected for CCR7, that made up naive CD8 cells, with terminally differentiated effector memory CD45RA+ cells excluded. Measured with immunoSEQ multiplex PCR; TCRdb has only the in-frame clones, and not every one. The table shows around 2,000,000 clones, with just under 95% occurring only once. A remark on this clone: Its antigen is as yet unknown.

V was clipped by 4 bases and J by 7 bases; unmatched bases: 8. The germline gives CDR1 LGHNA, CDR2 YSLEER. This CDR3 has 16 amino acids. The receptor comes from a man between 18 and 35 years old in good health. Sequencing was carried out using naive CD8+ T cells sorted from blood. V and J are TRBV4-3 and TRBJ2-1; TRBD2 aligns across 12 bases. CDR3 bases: TGCGCCAGCAGCCCACACGGACTAGCGGGAATAAATGAGCAGTTCTTC. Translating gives CASSPHGLAGINEQFF.